Presented here are 27 T cell receptor beta chains from one specimen sequenced in a study of molecular identifiers for immune sequencing clone quantification. TCRdb fed the PCR reads into MiXCR, producing one record per CDR3 protein. The sample lists 50,000 or so distinct CDR3 sequences; under 30% were seen once. Sequenced: naive CD8+ T cells from blood, with Jurkat cell RNA spiked in. The sample's subset: FACS-sorted CD8+CD4-CCR7+CD45RA+ naive T cells. The receptors derive from a human donor in good health. Some libraries in this study had Jurkat cell RNA spiked in.

Concerning this clonotype itself: Being one base from a much bigger clone, this may be a read error. V usage is TRBV20-1 and J usage is TRBJ1-1, with D possibly being TRBD1 (5 bases). Germline values: CDR1 DFQATT, CDR2 SNEGSKA (reference sequence). The CDR3 length is 16 residues. The CDR3 reads CSTREPATDTNTEAFF. For the CDR3, the DNA is TGCAGTACTAGAGAACCGGCGACAGACACGAACACTGAAGCTTTCTTT.

At least ten counts were recorded for this clonotype. The V and J genes are TRBV6-2 or TRBV6-3 and TRBJ1-5; D not certain. The CDR3 is 14 residues long. CDR1 and CDR2 (germline): MNHEY, SVGEGT. V lost 4 bases to trimming and J lost 5 bases, with 12 bases between them. CDR3 amino acids: CASSFEGVHQPQHF. CDR3 in DNA: TGTGCCAGCAGTTTTGAGGGAGTCCATCAGCCCCAGCATTTT.

In this sample, this clonotype turned up many times. The rearrangement joins TRBV7-2 to TRBJ2-5; D possibly corresponds to TRBD1 (6 bases). Trimming stripped 0 bases from V and 2 bases from J, with 7 bases between. The germline V gene encodes CDR1 SGHTA and CDR2 FQGNSA. The CDR3 has 14 amino acids. CDR3 sequence (DNA): TGTGCCAGCAGCTTAGCGGGGACACAAGAGACCCAGTACTTC. This encodes CASSLAGTQETQYF.

This clonotype was recorded at least ten times. The chain combines TRBV24-1 with TRBJ2-1; no clear D gene. CDR3 size: 12 residues. The ends were cut back, 3 bases at V and 5 bases at J, with 4 bases in the middle. The V gene's germline CDR1 is KGHDR and CDR2 SFDVKD. DNA for the CDR3: TGTGCCACCAGTGATAACAACAATGAGCAGTTCTTC. Its translation: CATSDNNNEQFF.

Comments on this clonotype: A much larger clone lies one base from this, so it may be a read error. The chain uses TRBV20-1 and TRBJ2-7; 7 nucleotides match TRBD1. Germline-derived CDR1 and CDR2 are DFQATT and SNEGSKA (reference sequence). CDR3 length equals 14 residues. Here the CDR3 reads CGARESIQGYEQYF. DNA of the CDR3: TGCGGTGCTAGAGAGTCGATACAGGGGTACGAGCAGTACTTC.

This clonotype was recorded at least ten times. This chain connects TRBV2 to TRBJ2-7; 8 bases align to TRBD2. In germline, CDR1 is SNHLY, CDR2 FYNNEI. Trimming took 9 bases from V and 2 from J; bases not matched to a gene: 6. The CDR3 has 13 residues. The CDR3 sequence is CARGSGGPYEQYF. CDR3 nucleotides: TGTGCCAGAGGCAGCGGGGGCCCCTACGAGCAGTACTTC.

As regards this clonotype: It may be a read error: a sequence one base away is much more abundant. The chain employs TRBV13 and TRBJ2-1; D possibly corresponds to TRBD2 (6 bases). Germline CDR1 is PRHDT and CDR2 is FYEKMQ (reference sequence). Deletions cut 4 bases from V and 0 bases from J, with 16 bases between. The CDR3 covers 17 residues. The CDR3 DNA reads TGTGCCAGCAGCTATCACGCTAACGGGGGCTCCTACAATGAGCAGTTCTTC. Translating gives CASSYHANGGSYNEQFF.

The chain combines TRBV6-2 or TRBV6-3 with TRBJ2-3, with no clear D. V was clipped by 5 bases and J by 3 bases, with 15 bases between them. Germline V CDR1 and CDR2: MNHEY, SVGEGT. The CDR3 is made up of 15 amino acids. CDR3 DNA sequence: TGTGCCAGCAGTGAACACCAATGGATGACAGATACGCAGTATTTT. Translating it yields CASSEHQWMTDTQYF.

Note on this clonotype: A single base separates this from a much larger clone, so it may be a read error. The chain is built from TRBV11-2 and TRBJ2-7, with D perhaps TRBD2 (6 bases). Germline V gives CDR1 SGHAT, CDR2 FQNNGV. With 6 bases removed from V and 1 base from J, the gap between germline ends came to 19 bases. There are 16 residues in the CDR3. The CDR3 reads CASRSPGRNKSYEQYF. CDR3 nucleotides: TGTGCCAGCAGGTCCCCCGGGAGAAATAAATCCTACGAGCAGTACTTC.

Regarding this clonotype: The junction differs from germline at one of its ends, possibly a read error. The chain couples TRBV4-3 to TRBJ1-3; D gene unclear. The CDR3 consists of 16 residues. Germline assignment: CDR1 LGHNA and CDR2 YSLEER. The CDR3 spells CAGSQEAYPLENTIYF. The CDR3, as DNA: TGCGCCGGCAGCCAAGAAGCATATCCCTTGGAAAACACCATATATTTT.

This clonotype turned up a few times. V and J are TRBV20-1 and TRBJ2-3; 11 nucleotides match TRBD2. Germline V CDR1 and CDR2: DFQATT, SNEGSKA (reference sequence). This CDR3 comprises 18 residues. V lost 0 bases, J lost 0 bases, and 8 bases stayed unmatched. CDR3 protein: CSARDILAGGPSTDTQYF. The CDR3 DNA is TGCAGTGCTAGAGATATCCTAGCGGGGGGTCCCAGCACAGATACGCAGTATTTT.

A word on this clonotype: A much bigger clone sits one base away, suggesting this may be a read error. The gene calls are TRBV21-1 and TRBJ2-7; the D call in the table, TRBD2, was not verified against the DNA. TRBV21-1 is flagged as a pseudogene. The CDR3 runs to 15 residues. DNA for the CDR3: TGTGCCAGCAGCAGGGGTCCGGAGGGAAACGACGAGCAGTACTTC. Residues: CASSRGPEGNDEQYF.

The V and J genes are TRBV14 and TRBJ2-1; TRBD2 is a possible D gene (5 bases). The V and J ends lost 1 base and 8 bases respectively, with 9 bases between them. Germline V gene sequence: CDR1 SGHDN, CDR2 FVKESK. CDR3 length: 13 amino acids. The CDR3 reads CASSQGTPDEQFF. The DNA for the CDR3 is TGTGCCAGCAGCCAAGGGACTCCCGATGAGCAGTTCTTC.

Comment on this clonotype: A much bigger clone sits one base away, suggesting this may be a read error. The chain is built from TRBV27 and TRBJ1-4; 10 bases are a match to TRBD1. In germline, CDR1 is MNHEY, CDR2 SMNVEV (reference sequence). This CDR3 is built from 17 residues. The CDR3 loop reads CASSTRTGGSSDEKPFF. CDR3 sequence (DNA): TGTGCCAGCAGCACTAGGACAGGGGGATCGAGTGATGAAAAACCGTTTTTT.

The table lists this clonotype with a few counts. The chain links TRBV15 to TRBJ2-3, with 10 bases matching TRBD2. CDR3 length equals 18 residues. V shed 0 bases, J shed 2 bases, and the junction held 8 bases outside the gene matches. The V gene's germline CDR1 is LNHNV and CDR2 YYDKDF (reference sequence). CDR3 region: CATSRDLGLAELTDTQYF. CDR3 sequence (DNA): TGTGCCACCAGCAGAGATTTAGGACTAGCGGAACTCACAGATACGCAGTATTTT. The full variable domain, rest sourced from reference TRBV15 and TRBJ2-3, is DAMVIQNPRYQVTQFGKPVTLSCSQTLNHNVMYWYQQKSSQAPKLLFHYYDKDFNNEADTPDNFQSRRPNTSFCFLDIRSPGLGDTAMYLCATSRDLGLAELTDTQYFGPGTRLTVL.

As to this clonotype: The germline gene is not matched at one end of the junction; a read error may be the cause. The chain employs TRBV7-6 and TRBJ2-2; 9 bases match TRBD2. The CDR3 is 18 amino acids. Germline lookup yields CDR1 SGHVS and CDR2 FNYEAQ. The CDR3 loop is CASSLVWREGPPAGALFF. CDR3 sequence (DNA): TGTGCCAGCAGCTTAGTATGGCGGGAGGGCCCTCCCGCCGGGGCGCTGTTTTTT.

This clonotype has at least ten counts. The rearrangement links TRBV14 to TRBJ2-7; D is unclear. The germline V and J ends were trimmed by 3 bases and 2 bases, with 8 bases remaining between them. Looked up from germline, CDR1 is SGHDN and CDR2 is FVKESK. The CDR3 contains 13 residues. Here the CDR3 reads CASSHGGPYEQYF. The CDR3, as DNA: TGTGCCAGCAGCCACGGTGGGCCCTACGAGCAGTACTTC.

The V call is TRBV27, the J call TRBJ2-7; 7 nucleotides agree with TRBD2. V gave up 6 bases and J gave up 2 bases; unmatched junction bases: 10. The length of the CDR3 is 15 residues. Germline loops: CDR1 MNHEY, CDR2 SMNVEV (reference sequence). CDR3 bases: TGTGCCAGCAGACTGATAGCGGGTCCCCCCTACGAGCAGTACTTC. This codes for CASRLIAGPPYEQYF.

Many counts were recorded for this clonotype. The gene calls are TRBV7-2 and TRBJ2-3; D possibly corresponds to TRBD2 (6 bases). The CDR3 is 12 amino acids. The germline V gene has CDR1 SGHTA and CDR2 FQGNSA. Between the trimmed V and J ends, which lost 5 bases and 11 bases, there was a span of 14 bases. CDR3 region: CASSTGTPQQYF. DNA for the CDR3: TGTGCCAGCAGCACTGGGACTCCTCAGCAGTATTTT.

This clonotype was counted many times. The V gene is TRBV7-9, the J gene TRBJ1-3; a possible D gene is TRBD1 (6 bases). Germline CDR1 reads SEHNR; CDR2 reads FQNEAQ (reference sequence). This CDR3 comprises 16 residues. Trimming took off 5 bases at V and 2 bases at J, with 16 bases between the two ends. This chain's CDR3 is CASSEDPRDTGNTIYF. Here the CDR3 DNA reads TGTGCCAGCAGCGAAGATCCCCGGGACACTGGAAACACCATATATTTT.

Notes on this clonotype: It may be a read error: a sequence one base away is much more abundant. The chain couples TRBV27 to TRBJ2-7, with TRBD2 matching 10 bases. Germline CDR1 is MNHEY and CDR2 is SMNVEV (reference sequence). CDR3 length: 14 amino acids. CDR3 protein: CASSLGLANYERYF. The DNA of the CDR3 is TGTGCCAGCAGCTTGGGACTAGCGAACTACGAGCGGTACTTC.

The sample holds many counts of this clonotype. The chain couples TRBV5-8 to TRBJ1-1, with 9 bases that match TRBD1. V shed 4 bases and J 2 bases; nucleotides not matched to a gene: 6. Germline CDR1 SGHTS, CDR2 YDEGEE. This CDR3 has 15 amino acids. DNA for the CDR3: TGTGCCAGCAGCAAAACAGGGGGCGGCAACACTGAAGCTTTCTTT. Protein: CASSKTGGGNTEAFF.

This clonotype was seen repeatedly, ten times or more. This chain uses TRBV20-1 with TRBJ2-3; D remains ambiguous. The length of the CDR3 is 15 residues. V lost 6 bases and J lost 3, with 19 bases in between. CDR1 and CDR2 from the germline V gene are DFQATT and SNEGSKA (reference sequence). The CDR3 coding sequence is TGCAGTGCCTCAGCAGGACGGTGGAGTACAGATACGCAGTATTTT. Its translation is CSASAGRWSTDTQYF.

The table lists this clonotype with many counts. The rearrangement joins TRBV6-5 to TRBJ2-1; 10 bases match TRBD1. Unmatched junction bases numbered 10, after V lost 2 bases and J lost 9 bases. The CDR3 covers 16 residues. CDR1 and CDR2 (germline): MNHEY, SVGAGI. CDR3 DNA: TGTGCCAGCAGTTACGCCCCGGGGACAGGGGTTATTGAGCAGTTCTTC. It specifies CASSYAPGTGVIEQFF.

In its sample, this clonotype was seen a few times. A read error may account for a junction end that differs from germline. The chain couples TRBV5-3 to TRBJ2-5; perhaps D is TRBD1 or TRBD2 (6 bases each). TRBV5-3 is an open reading frame, and its role is uncertain. The CDR3 has 16 residues. The CDR3 protein is CASSLGSGGLDETQYF. The CDR3 DNA reads as TGTGCCAGCAGCTTGGGGTCTGGGGGGCTGGATGAGACCCAGTACTTC.

About this clonotype: Being one base from a much bigger clone, this may be a read error. The CDR3 end shows no conserved phenylalanine or tryptophan, and so a read error is likely. The CDR3 DNA reads as TGTGCCAGCAGTTCTTATATTAGGTCCAGCATGAACACTGAAGCTTTCTCT. It translates to CASSSYIRSSMNTEAFS. The V call is TRBV6-2 or TRBV6-3, the J call TRBJ1-1; no definite D call. Germline V gene lookup returns CDR1 MNHEY and CDR2 SVGEGT. CDR3 length: 17 residues. The germline V and J ends were trimmed by 4 bases and 0 bases, with 18 bases remaining between them.

This clonotype has ten or more counts. The genes are TRBV6-1 and TRBJ2-4, with D perhaps TRBD2 (6 bases). Per germline, CDR1 MNHNS and CDR2 SASEGT. The CDR3 sequence is 16 residues long. Trimming cost V 6 bases and J 3 bases, with 18 bases left between them. The CDR3 DNA sequence: TGTGCCAGCAGATCAGTAGTAGCGGTGGTCAAAAACATTCAGTACTTC. This sequence encodes CASRSVVAVVKNIQYF.